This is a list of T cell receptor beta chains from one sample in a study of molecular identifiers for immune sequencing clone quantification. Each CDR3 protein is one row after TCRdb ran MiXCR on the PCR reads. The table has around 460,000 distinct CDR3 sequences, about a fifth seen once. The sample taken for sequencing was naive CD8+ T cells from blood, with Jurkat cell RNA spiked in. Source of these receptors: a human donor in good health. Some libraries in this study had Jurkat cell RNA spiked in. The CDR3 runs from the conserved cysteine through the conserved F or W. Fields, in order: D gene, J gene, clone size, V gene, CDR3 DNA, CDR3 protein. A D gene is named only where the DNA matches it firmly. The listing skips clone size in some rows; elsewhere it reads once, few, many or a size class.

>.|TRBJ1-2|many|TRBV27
TGTGCCAGCAGTTTATCAGTTTCAGGGCGCTATGGCTACACCTTC
CASSLSVSGRYGYTF
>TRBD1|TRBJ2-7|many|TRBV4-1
TGCGCCAGCAGCCAAGAAAGACAGGGGGCCTACGAGCAGTACTTC
CASSQERQGAYEQYF
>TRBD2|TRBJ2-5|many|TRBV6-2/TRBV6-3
TGTGCCAGCAGTTACTTAGTCGTCCAGGGAGGGCGAGAGACCCAGTACTTC
CASSYLVVQGGRETQYF
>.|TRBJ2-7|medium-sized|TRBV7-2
TGTGCCAGCAGCCCGAGCTCCTACGAGCAGTACTTC
CASSPSSYEQYF
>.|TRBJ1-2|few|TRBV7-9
TGTGCCAGCAGCCGGGACCCAAAACGTGGCTACACCTTC
CASSRDPKRGYTF
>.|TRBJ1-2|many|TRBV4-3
TGCGCCAGCAGCCAAGAGCGCAGTGATCCCCTTGGCTACACCTTC
CASSQERSDPLGYTF
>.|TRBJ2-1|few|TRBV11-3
TGTGCCAGCAGCTTTTCGAGTAGGGCATTCGAGCAGTTCTTC
CASSFSSRAFEQFF
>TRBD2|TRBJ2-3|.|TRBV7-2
TGTGCCAGCAGCTTATTCGGTACTAGCGGAGCCGGTGGGGATACGCAGTATTTT
CASSLFGTSGAGGDTQYF
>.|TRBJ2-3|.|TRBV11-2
TGTGCCAGCAGCTTTGGACAGACTTACCCTTACACAGATACGCAGTATTTT
CASSFGQTYPYTDTQYF
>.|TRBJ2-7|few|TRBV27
TGTGCCAGCAGTCCGGGGCCCGGGGCCTTCCATGCCGAGCAGTACTTC
CASSPGPGAFHAEQYF
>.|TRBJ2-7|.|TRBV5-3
TGTGCCAGCAGCTTTATGAGGGCGCTCCACGAGCAGTGCTTC
CASSFMRALHEQCF
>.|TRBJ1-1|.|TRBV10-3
TGTGCCATCAGTGACACTGCTATTGAAGCTTTCTTT
CAISDTAIEAFF
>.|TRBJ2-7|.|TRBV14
TGTGCCAGCAGCCTTGCCCCTACGGAGCAGTACTTC
CASSLAPTEQYF
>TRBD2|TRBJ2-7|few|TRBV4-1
TGCGCCAGCAGCCAGGCTAGCGGGGGCTCCTACGAGCAGTACTTC
CASSQASGGSYEQYF
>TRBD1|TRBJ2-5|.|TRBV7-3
TGTGCCAGCAGCCGAACAGGGGCGTCGCACCCGAAAGAGACCCAGTACTTC
CASSRTGASHPKETQYF
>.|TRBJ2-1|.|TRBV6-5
TGTGCCAGCAGTCCCAGGGTCAATGAGCAGTTCTTC
CASSPRVNEQFF
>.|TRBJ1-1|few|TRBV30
TGTGCCTGGACTACGTCGTGGGACACTGAAGCTTTCTTT
CAWTTSWDTEAFF
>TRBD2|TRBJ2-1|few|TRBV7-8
TGTGCCAGCAGCAATAGCGGGGGGGAGCAGTTCTTC
CASSNSGGEQFF
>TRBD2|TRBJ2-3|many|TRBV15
TGTGCCACCAGCAGAGATAAAGCTAGCGGGGAGCCTACGAATACGCAGTATTTT
CATSRDKASGEPTNTQYF
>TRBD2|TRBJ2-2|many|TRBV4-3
TGCGCCAGCAGCCAAGATAGCGGGGGGGCCGGGGAGCTGTTTTTT
CASSQDSGGAGELFF
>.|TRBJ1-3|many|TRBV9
TGTGCCAGCAGCGTAGGCTCTGGAAACACCATATATTTT
CASSVGSGNTIYF
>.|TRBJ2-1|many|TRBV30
TGTGCCTGGAGTGTAAATGGTGAGCAGTTCTTC
CAWSVNGEQFF
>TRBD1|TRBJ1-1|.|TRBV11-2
TGTGCCAGCAGCATAGGGACAGGGCTTGAAGCTCTCTTT
CASSIGTGLEALF
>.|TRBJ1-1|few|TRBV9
TGTGCCAGCAGCGAGGTCGAAAACACTGAAGCTTTCTTT
CASSEVENTEAFF
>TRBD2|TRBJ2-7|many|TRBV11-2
TGTGCCAGCAGCAAAACCGGGACTAGCGACCTATACGAGCAGTACTTC
CASSKTGTSDLYEQYF
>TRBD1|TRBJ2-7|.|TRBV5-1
TGCGCCAGCAGCATGGACAGGGGAATCGTCGAGCAGTACTTC
CASSMDRGIVEQYF
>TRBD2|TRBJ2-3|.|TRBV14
TGTGCCAGCAGCCACCGACTAGCTCCCACAGATACGCAGTATTTT
CASSHRLAPTDTQYF
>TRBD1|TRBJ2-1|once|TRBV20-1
TGCAATGCTAGGCTACCAGCGGCCGGACAGGGGGCCCGGCTGATCTACAATGAGCAGTTCTTC
CNARLPAAGQGARLIYNEQFF
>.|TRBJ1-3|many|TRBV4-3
TGCGCCAGCAGCCAAGATTTAGGGTTTGCTGGAAACACCATATATTTT
CASSQDLGFAGNTIYF
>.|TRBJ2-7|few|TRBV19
TGTGCCAGTAGTATAGATCACGGGACCTCCTACGAGCAGTACTTC
CASSIDHGTSYEQYF
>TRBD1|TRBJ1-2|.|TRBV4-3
TGCGCCAGCAGCCAAGACACCGGGACAGGGGCCTCATTTGGCTACACCTTC
CASSQDTGTGASFGYTF
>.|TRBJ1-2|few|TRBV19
TGTGCCAGTAGTTCAACAGGGACGGACATCGTATTCTACACCTTC
CASSSTGTDIVFYTF
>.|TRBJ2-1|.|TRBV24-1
TGTGCCACCAGTGATTACAATGAGCAGTTCTTC
CATSDYNEQFF
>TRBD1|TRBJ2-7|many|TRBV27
TGTGCCAGCACCTTAACGACAGGGGGCGGGTACGAGCAGTACTTC
CASTLTTGGGYEQYF
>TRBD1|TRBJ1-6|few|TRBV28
TGTGCCAGCAGTTTGGACAGGGTTACCTCACCCCTCCACTTT
CASSLDRVTSPLHF
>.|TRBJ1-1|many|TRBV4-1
TGCGCCAGCAGCCAAGTCATTAATCTGAACACTGAAGCTTTCTTT
CASSQVINLNTEAFF
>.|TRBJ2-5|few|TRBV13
TGTGCCAGCAGCCAAATCGCTGGGGAGACCCAGTACTTC
CASSQIAGETQYF
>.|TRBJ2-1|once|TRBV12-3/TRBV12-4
TGTGCCTGCAGTGTCGCCCCGTCCGATGAGCAGTTCTTC
CACSVAPSDEQFF
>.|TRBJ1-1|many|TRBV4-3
TGCGCCAGCAGCCAAGATTCGGAGGTGACTGAAGCTTTCTTT
CASSQDSEVTEAFF
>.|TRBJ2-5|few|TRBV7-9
TGTGCCAGCAGCCGGGACTGGGAGACCCAGTACTTC
CASSRDWETQYF
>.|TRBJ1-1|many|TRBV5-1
TGCGCCAGCAGCTTGGCAGATCGGAACACTGAAGCTTTCTTT
CASSLADRNTEAFF
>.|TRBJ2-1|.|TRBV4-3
TGCGCCAGCAGCCAAGATCATAACTTTTTTTCGGGCTATGAGCAGTTCTTC
CASSQDHNFFSGYEQFF
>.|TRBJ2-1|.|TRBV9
TGTGCCAGCAGCGTAGTTCGGACAGCTCAGTTCTTC
CASSVVRTAQFF
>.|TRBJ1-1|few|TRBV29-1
TGCGGCGGAGGAAGTTGGGGAGTGAACACTGAAGCTTTCTTT
CGGGSWGVNTEAFF
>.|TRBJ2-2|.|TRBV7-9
TGTGCCAGCAGCTCCAACAGAAGTTCTAACACCGGGGAGCTGTTTTTT
CASSSNRSSNTGELFF
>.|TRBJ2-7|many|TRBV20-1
TGCAGTGCTAGAGATCTTCAGAGGAGCTCCTACGAGCAGTACTTC
CSARDLQRSSYEQYF
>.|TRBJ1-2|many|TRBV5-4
TGTGCCAGCAGCTTGTTTCAACAGCTACCACTCTATGGCTACACCTTC
CASSLFQQLPLYGYTF
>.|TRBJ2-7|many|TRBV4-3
TGCGCCAGCAGCCAAGATCGGCGGGGAATCTCCTACGAGCAGTACTTC
CASSQDRRGISYEQYF